The next 18 T cell receptor beta chains were all read from a single sample in a study of blood T cell repertoires in COVID-19. This table comes from immunoSEQ multiplex PCR, and its TCRdb copy is limited to in-frame clones, with some not included. The sample lists about 220,000 clones; about 79% were seen once. Sequencing was done on a sample of peripheral blood. The receptors were sampled from a man aged 40-49 years who had recovered from COVID-19.

CDR3 sequence (DNA): TGTGCCAGTAGCACCCCAGTGGCGGGAGTATACGAGCAGTACTTC. It translates to CASSTPVAGVYEQYF. This chain uses TRBV19 with TRBJ2-7; 7 positions agree with TRBD2. Losses at the gene ends were 6 bases for V and 4 bases for J; bases not matched to a gene: 12. The CDR3 is 15 residues long. Germline CDR1 LNHDA, CDR2 SQIVND (reference sequence).

The rearrangement joins TRBV7-2 to TRBJ1-6, with D perhaps matching TRBD1 (5 bases). Trimming shortened V by 6 bases and J by 7 bases, and 13 bases separated the two germline ends. This CDR3 region has 14 residues. Germline V gene sequence: CDR1 SGHTA, CDR2 FQGNSA. The CDR3 spells CASRLDSTNSPLHF. Written as DNA, the CDR3 is TGTGCCAGCAGACTTGACAGTACAAATTCACCCCTCCACTTT.

The gene calls are TRBV11-2 and TRBJ2-7, with 9 bases that match TRBD2. Trimming took 5 bases from V and 9 from J; bases not matched to a gene: 14. The CDR3 length is 15 residues. Germline CDR1 reads SGHAT; CDR2 reads FQNNGV. CDR3 bases: TGTGCCAGCAGCGCAGGGACTAGCTCCCTTAAATCGCAGTACTTC. Amino acids: CASSAGTSSLKSQYF.

V and J are TRBV19 and TRBJ2-1, with 8 bases lining up with TRBD2. V lost 3 bases to trimming and J lost 6 bases; unmatched junction nucleotides: 7. This CDR3 comprises 15 residues. CDR1 is LNHDA, CDR2 SQIVND, per germline (reference sequence). Here the CDR3 reads CASSIGGGSSNEQFF. CDR3 coding DNA: TGTGCCAGTAGTATCGGGGGGGGGAGCAGCAATGAGCAGTTCTTC.

This clone was seen once. The rearrangement links TRBV10-2 to TRBJ2-3; 8 nucleotides line up with TRBD2. V lost 4 bases and J lost 6; bases outside the gene matches: 12. The CDR3 runs 16 residues. From germline, CDR1 is WSHSY and CDR2 SAAADI. CDR3 sequence: CASSGAGSGITDTQYF. In DNA, the CDR3 is TGCGCCAGCAGTGGTGCTGGTAGCGGGATTACCGATACGCAGTATTTT.

The chain combines TRBV5-8 with TRBJ2-1, with TRBD2 as a possible D gene (6 bases). V lost 4 bases and J 9 bases, leaving 17 bases between the germline ends. CDR3 length equals 14 residues. CDR1 SGHTS and CDR2 YDEGEE come from the germline V gene. CDR3 sequence: CASSQRDLMSEQFF. The CDR3 DNA follows: TGTGCCAGCAGCCAACGGGACTTAATGAGTGAGCAGTTCTTC.

The J gene is TRBJ2-1, the V gene TRBV19; 7 bases map to TRBD2. Germline CDR1 LNHDA, CDR2 SQIVND (reference sequence). V shed 5 bases, J shed 2 bases, and the junction held 6 bases outside the gene matches. The CDR3 is made up of 15 amino acids. CDR3 sequence (DNA): TGTGCCAGTAGTTGGGTGGGAGGGCCCTACAATGAGCAGTTCTTC. Translation gives CASSWVGGPYNEQFF.

In DNA form, the CDR3 reads TGTGCCTGGAGTGTCATTGTGGGGGGAAAACTGTTTTTT. Protein: CAWSVIVGGKLFF. The chain employs TRBV30 and TRBJ1-4, with D perhaps matching TRBD1 (5 bases). The germline V gene encodes CDR1 GTSNPN and CDR2 SVGIG (reference sequence). This CDR3 contains 13 residues. The V gene lost 0 bases and the J gene lost 10 bases, with 12 bases spanning the gap.

This rearrangement joins TRBV19 to TRBJ1-2; D is unresolved. V lost 4 bases, J lost 0 bases, and 18 bases lay in between. The germline V gene encodes CDR1 LNHDA and CDR2 SQIVND (reference sequence). There are 17 residues in the CDR3. This CDR3 is CASSTLAGVYANYGYTF. In DNA form, the CDR3 reads TGTGCCAGTAGTACCTTGGCAGGCGTTTATGCTAACTATGGCTACACCTTC.

This chain links TRBV7-9 with TRBJ2-7; TRBD1 aligns across 9 bases. There are 14 residues in the CDR3. V shed 5 bases and J 4 bases; nucleotides not matched to a gene: 6. Germline V gene lookup returns CDR1 SEHNR and CDR2 FQNEAQ (reference sequence). This CDR3 is CASSTGQGRYEQYF. For the CDR3, the DNA is TGTGCCAGCAGCACCGGACAGGGGCGGTACGAGCAGTACTTC.

This clone has just a few counts. This sample includes further DNA sequences coding for the same CDR3. The chain employs TRBV20-1 and TRBJ2-1; possible D gene TRBD1, 5 bases. This CDR3 spans 10 amino acids. The V gene's germline CDR1 is DFQATT and CDR2 SNEGSKA (reference sequence). The V end lost 6 bases, the J end lost 10 bases, and 10 bases lay between the germline ends. CDR3 nucleotides: TGCAGTGCGGGGCGACTCGAGCAGTTCTTC. Residues: CSAGRLEQFF.

V usage is TRBV4-3 and J usage is TRBJ1-1; TRBD1 agrees at 9 bases. This CDR3 is built from 16 residues. V trimming: 1 base; J trimming: 1 base; junction bases outside the gene matches: 4. Germline CDR1 LGHNA, CDR2 YSLEER. CDR3 coding DNA: TGCGCCAGCAGCCAAGGAAGACAGGGGGAGAACACTGAAGCTTTCTTT. Translated, it gives CASSQGRQGENTEAFF.

The chain employs TRBV6-2 or TRBV6-3 and TRBJ2-2, with D possibly TRBD2 on 6 matching bases. V lost 1 base to trimming and J lost 6 bases, with 12 bases between them. Germline V gene data show CDR1 as MNHEY and CDR2 as SVGEGT. This CDR3 contains 15 residues. In nucleotides, the CDR3 is TGTGCCAGCAGTTACTACGGCGGGGTCGCCGGGGAGCTGTTTTTT. It specifies CASSYYGGVAGELFF.

The rearrangement links TRBV10-3 to TRBJ1-6; D not certain. Germline V gene data show CDR1 as ENHRY and CDR2 as SYGVKD. With 4 bases removed from V and 10 bases from J, the gap between germline ends came to 8 bases. CDR3 length: 12 residues. This CDR3 is CAISAGESPLHF. CDR3 bases: TGTGCCATCAGTGCGGGAGAGTCACCCCTCCACTTT.

The chain combines TRBV5-1 with TRBJ2-7, with D possibly TRBD2 on 5 matching bases. V lost 0 bases, J lost 3 bases, and 13 bases lay in between. The CDR3 consists of 15 residues. Germline V gene lookup returns CDR1 SGHRS and CDR2 YFSETQ. In DNA, the CDR3 is TGCGCCAGCAGCTTGGGGGCTAGCAGAGACTACGAGCAGTACTTC. It yields the protein CASSLGASRDYEQYF.

The CDR3 reads CASSLGGGAYNEQFF. Written as DNA, the CDR3 is TGTGCCAGCAGCTTGGGAGGGGGCGCGTACAATGAGCAGTTCTTC. The rearrangement uses TRBV5-4 and TRBJ2-1; 7 nucleotides line up with TRBD1. This CDR3 has 15 residues. The ends lost 0 bases at V and 4 bases at J; junction bases unmatched: 4. CDR1 SGHNT and CDR2 YYREEE come from the germline V gene (reference sequence).

The rearrangement links TRBV7-9 to TRBJ1-5; D is perhaps TRBD1 (6 bases). The length of the CDR3 is 15 residues. Per the germline V gene, CDR1 is SEHNR and CDR2 is FQNEAQ (reference sequence). The ends were cut back, 4 bases at V and 5 bases at J, with 15 bases in the middle. The CDR3 coding sequence is TGTGCCAGCAGCTCAGGGGAATTGGGTCATCAGCCCCAGCATTTT. Translated: CASSSGELGHQPQHF.

This clone was observed once. This sequence joins TRBV14 and TRBJ2-3; D might be TRBD2 (5 bases). V was shortened by 4 bases and J by 8 bases, with 16 bases between the two germline ends. Germline CDR1 and CDR2: SGHDN and FVKESK. The CDR3 covers 14 residues. CDR3 residues: CASSPFAREGTQYF. CDR3 nucleotide sequence: TGTGCCAGCAGCCCCTTCGCCCGGGAAGGTACGCAGTATTTT.